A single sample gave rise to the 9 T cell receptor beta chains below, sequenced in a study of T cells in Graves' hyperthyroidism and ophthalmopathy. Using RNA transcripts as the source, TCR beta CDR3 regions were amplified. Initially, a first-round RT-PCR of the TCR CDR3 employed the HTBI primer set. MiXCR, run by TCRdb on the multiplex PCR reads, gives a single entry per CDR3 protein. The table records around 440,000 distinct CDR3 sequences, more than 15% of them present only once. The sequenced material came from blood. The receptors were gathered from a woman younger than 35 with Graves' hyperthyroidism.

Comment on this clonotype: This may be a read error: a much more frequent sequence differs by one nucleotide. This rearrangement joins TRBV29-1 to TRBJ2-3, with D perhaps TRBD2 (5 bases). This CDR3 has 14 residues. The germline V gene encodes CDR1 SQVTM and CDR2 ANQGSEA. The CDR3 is CGVARGPSTDTQYF. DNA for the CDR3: TGCGGCGTTGCCCGCGGGCCTAGCACAGATACGCAGTATTTT.

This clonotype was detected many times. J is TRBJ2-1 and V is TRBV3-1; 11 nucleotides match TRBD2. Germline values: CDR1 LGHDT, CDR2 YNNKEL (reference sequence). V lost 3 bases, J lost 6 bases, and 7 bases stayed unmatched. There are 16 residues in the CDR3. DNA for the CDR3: TGTGCCAGCAGCCAGAGACTAGCGGGATTGGGCAATGAGCAGTTCTTC. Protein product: CASSQRLAGLGNEQFF.

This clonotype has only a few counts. The CDR3 bases are TGTGCCAGCACCCAGGCGTGGGGAGAGGGCTCCTACGAGCAGTACTTC. Amino acid sequence: CASTQAWGEGSYEQYF. This chain joins TRBV13 and TRBJ2-7; possible D gene TRBD2, 5 bases. The CDR3 contains 16 residues. V was shortened by 7 bases and J by 0 bases, with 19 bases between the two germline ends. Germline V lookup: CDR1 PRHDT, CDR2 FYEKMQ (reference sequence).

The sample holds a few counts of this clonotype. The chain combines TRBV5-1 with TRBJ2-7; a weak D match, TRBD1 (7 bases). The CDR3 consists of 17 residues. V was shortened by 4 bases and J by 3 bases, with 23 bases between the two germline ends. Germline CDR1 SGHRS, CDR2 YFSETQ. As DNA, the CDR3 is TGCGCCAGCAGCCCTCGGGGGACGGGACAGCCCGGCTACGAGCAGTACTTC. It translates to CASSPRGTGQPGYEQYF.

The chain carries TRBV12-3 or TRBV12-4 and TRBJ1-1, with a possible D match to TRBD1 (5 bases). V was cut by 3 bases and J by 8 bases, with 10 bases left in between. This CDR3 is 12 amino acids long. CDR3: CASSLFGAEAFF. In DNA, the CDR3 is TGTGCCAGCAGTTTGTTCGGGGCCGAAGCTTTCTTT.

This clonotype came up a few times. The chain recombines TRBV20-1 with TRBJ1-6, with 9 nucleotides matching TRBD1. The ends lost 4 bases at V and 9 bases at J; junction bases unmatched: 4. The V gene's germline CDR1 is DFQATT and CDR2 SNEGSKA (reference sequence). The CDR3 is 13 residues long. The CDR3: CSAITGGSSPLHF. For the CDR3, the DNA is TGCAGTGCTATCACAGGGGGCTCTTCACCCCTCCACTTT.

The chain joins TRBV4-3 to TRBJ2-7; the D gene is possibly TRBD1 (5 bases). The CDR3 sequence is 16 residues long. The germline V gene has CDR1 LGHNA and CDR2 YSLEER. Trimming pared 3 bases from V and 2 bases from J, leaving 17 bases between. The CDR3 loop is CASSQEDSIHTYEQYF. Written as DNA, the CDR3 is TGCGCCAGCAGCCAGGAAGACAGCATTCACACCTACGAGCAGTACTTC.

Here the CDR3 reads CASTLDRGNYGYTF. The CDR3, as DNA: TGTGCCAGTACCCTGGACAGGGGGAATTATGGCTACACCTTC. This chain links TRBV19 with TRBJ1-2; 10 nucleotides align to TRBD1. CDR1 LNHDA and CDR2 SQIVND come from the germline V gene (reference sequence). The CDR3 sequence is 14 residues long. The junction had 7 bases not matched to a gene; V was cut back by 7 bases and J by 5 bases.

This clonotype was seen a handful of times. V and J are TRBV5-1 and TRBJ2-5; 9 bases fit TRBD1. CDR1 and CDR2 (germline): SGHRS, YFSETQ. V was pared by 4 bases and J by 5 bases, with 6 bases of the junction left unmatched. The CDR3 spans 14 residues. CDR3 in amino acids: CASSRTGDSETQYF. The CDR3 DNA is TGCGCCAGCAGCCGGACAGGGGATTCGGAGACCCAGTACTTC.